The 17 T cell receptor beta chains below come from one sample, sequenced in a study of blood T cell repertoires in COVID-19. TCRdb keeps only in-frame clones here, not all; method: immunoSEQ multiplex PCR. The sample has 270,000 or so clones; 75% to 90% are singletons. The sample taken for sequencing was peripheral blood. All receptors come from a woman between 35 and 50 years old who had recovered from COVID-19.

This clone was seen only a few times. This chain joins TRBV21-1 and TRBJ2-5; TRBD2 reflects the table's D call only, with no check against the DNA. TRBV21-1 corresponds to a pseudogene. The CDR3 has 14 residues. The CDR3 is CASSDRRRGETQYF. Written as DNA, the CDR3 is TGTGCCAGCAGCGACCGACGGAGAGGGGAGACCCAGTACTTC.

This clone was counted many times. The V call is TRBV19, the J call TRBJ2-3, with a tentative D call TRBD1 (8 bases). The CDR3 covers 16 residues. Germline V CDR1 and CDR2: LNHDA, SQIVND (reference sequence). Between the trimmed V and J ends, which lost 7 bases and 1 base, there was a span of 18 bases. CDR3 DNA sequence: TGTGCCAGTATCCCACAGGGGGGGGGTTGCACAGATACGCAGTATTTT. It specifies CASIPQGGGCTDTQYF.

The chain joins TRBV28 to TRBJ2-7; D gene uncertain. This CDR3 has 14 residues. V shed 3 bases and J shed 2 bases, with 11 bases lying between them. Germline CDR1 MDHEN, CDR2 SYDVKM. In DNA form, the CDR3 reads TGTGCCAGCAGTTTCGCCTGGGCCGCCTACGAGCAGTACTTC. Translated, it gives CASSFAWAAYEQYF.

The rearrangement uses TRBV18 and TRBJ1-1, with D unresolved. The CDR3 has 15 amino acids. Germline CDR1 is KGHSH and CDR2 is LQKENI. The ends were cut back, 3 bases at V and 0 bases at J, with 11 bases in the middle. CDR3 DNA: TGTGCCAGCTCACCTGGAGGCTCCGTGAACACTGAAGCTTTCTTT. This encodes CASSPGGSVNTEAFF.

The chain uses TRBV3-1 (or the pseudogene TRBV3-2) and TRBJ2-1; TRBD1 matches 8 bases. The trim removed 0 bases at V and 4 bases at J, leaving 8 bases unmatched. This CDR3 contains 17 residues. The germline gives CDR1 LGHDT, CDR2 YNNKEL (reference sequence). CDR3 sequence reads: CASSQEAGGVSYNEQFF. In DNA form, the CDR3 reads TGTGCCAGCAGCCAAGAGGCAGGGGGCGTCTCTTACAATGAGCAGTTCTTC.

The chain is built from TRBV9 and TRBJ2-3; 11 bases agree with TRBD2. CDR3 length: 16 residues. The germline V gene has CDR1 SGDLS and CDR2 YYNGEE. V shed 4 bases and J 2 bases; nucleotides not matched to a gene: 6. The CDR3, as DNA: TGTGCCAGCAGCCTACCGGGACTAGCGGCCACAGATACGCAGTATTTT. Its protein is CASSLPGLAATDTQYF.

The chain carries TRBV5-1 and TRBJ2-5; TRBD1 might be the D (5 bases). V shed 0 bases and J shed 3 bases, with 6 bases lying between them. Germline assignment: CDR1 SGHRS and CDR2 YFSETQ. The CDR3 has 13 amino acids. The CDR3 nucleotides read TGCGCCAGCAGCTTGGTCAGGGAAGAGACCCAGTACTTC. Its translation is CASSLVREETQYF.

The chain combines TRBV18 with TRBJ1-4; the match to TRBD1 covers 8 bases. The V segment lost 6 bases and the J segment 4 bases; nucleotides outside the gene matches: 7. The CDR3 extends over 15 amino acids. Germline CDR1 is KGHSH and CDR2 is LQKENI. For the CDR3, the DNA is TGTGCCAGCTCGCGGGACAGGAGCCTTAATGAAAAACTGTTTTTT. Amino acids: CASSRDRSLNEKLFF. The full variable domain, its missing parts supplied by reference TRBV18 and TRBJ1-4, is NAGVMQNPRHLVRRRGQEARLRCSPMKGHSHVYWYRQLPEEGLKFMVYLQKENIIDESGMPKERFSAEFPKEGPSILRIQQVVRGDSAAYFCASSRDRSLNEKLFFGSGTQLSVL.

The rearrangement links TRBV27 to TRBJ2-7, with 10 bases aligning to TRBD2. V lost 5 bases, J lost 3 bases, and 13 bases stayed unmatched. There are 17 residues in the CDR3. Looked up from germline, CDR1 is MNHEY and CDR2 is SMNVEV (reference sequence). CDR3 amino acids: CASSEGLAGERGYEQYF. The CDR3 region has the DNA TGTGCCAGCAGTGAAGGGCTAGCGGGAGAGAGGGGCTACGAGCAGTACTTC.

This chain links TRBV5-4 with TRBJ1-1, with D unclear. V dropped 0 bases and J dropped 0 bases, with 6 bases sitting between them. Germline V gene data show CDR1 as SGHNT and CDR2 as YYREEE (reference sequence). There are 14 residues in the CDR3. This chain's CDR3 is CASSLGLMNTEAFF. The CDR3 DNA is TGTGCCAGCAGCTTGGGGCTTATGAACACTGAAGCTTTCTTT.

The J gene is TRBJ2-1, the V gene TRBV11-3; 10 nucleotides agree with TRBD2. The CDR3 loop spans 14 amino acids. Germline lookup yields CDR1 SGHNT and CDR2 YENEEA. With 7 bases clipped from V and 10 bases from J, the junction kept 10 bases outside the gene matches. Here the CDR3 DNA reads TGTGCCAGCACCTTTCTAGCGGGAGAGTTGGAGCAGTTCTTC. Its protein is CASTFLAGELEQFF.

The CDR3 protein is CASSTRAGVEQFF. The CDR3, as DNA: TGTGCCAGCAGCACCCGAGCGGGAGTTGAGCAGTTCTTC. The genes are TRBV7-3 and TRBJ2-1, with TRBD2 matching over 8 bases. V dropped 5 bases and J dropped 9; count of bases not matched to a gene: 6. CDR1 and CDR2 from the germline V gene are SGHTA and FQGTGA. The CDR3 runs 13 residues.

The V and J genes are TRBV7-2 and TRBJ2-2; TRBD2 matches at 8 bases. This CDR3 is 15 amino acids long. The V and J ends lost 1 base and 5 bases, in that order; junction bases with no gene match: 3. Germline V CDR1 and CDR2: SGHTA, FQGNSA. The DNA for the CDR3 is TGTGCCAGCAGCTTAGTCGGGAGGGGGACCGGGGAGCTGTTTTTT. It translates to CASSLVGRGTGELFF.

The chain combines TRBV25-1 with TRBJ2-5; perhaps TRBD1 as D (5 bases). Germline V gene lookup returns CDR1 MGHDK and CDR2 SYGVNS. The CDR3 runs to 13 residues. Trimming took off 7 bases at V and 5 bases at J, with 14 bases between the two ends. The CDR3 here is CASMIQGRETQYF. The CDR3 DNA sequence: TGTGCCAGCATGATCCAGGGTCGCGAGACCCAGTACTTC.

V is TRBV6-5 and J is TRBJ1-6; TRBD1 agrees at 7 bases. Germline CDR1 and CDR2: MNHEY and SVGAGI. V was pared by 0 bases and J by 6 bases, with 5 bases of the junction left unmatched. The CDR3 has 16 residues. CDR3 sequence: CASSYSKTGINSPLHF. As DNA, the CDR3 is TGTGCCAGCAGTTACTCGAAGACAGGGATTAATTCACCCCTCCACTTT.

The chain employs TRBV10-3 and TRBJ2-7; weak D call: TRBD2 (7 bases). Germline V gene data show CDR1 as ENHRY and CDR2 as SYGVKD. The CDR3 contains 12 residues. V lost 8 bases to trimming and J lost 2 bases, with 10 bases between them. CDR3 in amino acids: CAIGGDTYEQYF. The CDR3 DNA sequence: TGTGCCATCGGGGGGGACACCTACGAGCAGTACTTC.

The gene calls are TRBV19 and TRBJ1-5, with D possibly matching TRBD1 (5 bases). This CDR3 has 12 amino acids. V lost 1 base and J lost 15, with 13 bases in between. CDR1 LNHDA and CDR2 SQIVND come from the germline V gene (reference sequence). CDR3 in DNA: TGTGCCAGTAGTATAGGGCCCGGAGGGGCGCATTTT. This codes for CASSIGPGGAHF. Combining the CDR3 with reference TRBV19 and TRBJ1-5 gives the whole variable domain DGGITQSPKYLFRKEGQNVTLSCEQNLNHDAMYWYRQDPGQGLRLIYYSQIVNDFQKGDIAEGYSVSREKKESFPLTVTSAQKNPTAFYLCASSIGPGGAHFGDGTRLSIL.